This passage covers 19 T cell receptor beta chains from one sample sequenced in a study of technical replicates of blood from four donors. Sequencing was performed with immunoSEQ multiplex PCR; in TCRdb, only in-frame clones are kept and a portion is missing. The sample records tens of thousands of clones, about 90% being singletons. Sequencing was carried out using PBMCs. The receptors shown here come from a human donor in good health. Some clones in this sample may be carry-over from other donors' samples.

The CDR3 DNA follows: TGTGCCAGCAGCTTAGCGGGAGGACTAGCGGGGACCAATGAGCAGTTCTTC. As protein: CASSLAGGLAGTNEQFF. The V call is TRBV7-6, the J call TRBJ2-1, with 12 nucleotides matching TRBD2. Germline values: CDR1 SGHVS, CDR2 FNYEAQ. This CDR3 has 17 amino acids. Trimming at V came to 0 bases and at J to 6 bases, leaving 6 bases not matched to a gene.

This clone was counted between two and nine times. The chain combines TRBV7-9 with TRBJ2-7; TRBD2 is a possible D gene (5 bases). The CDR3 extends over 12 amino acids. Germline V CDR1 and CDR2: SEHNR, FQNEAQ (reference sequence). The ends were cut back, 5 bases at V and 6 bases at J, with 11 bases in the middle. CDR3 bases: TGTGCCAGCAGCCCGGACGGGGTCGAGCAGTACTTC. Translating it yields CASSPDGVEQYF.

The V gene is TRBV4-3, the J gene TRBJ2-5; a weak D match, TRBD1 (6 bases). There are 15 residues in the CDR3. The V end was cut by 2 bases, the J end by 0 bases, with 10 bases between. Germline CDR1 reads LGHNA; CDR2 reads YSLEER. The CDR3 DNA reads TGCGCCAGCAGCCAATACCGGGACAACCAAGAGACCCAGTACTTC. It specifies CASSQYRDNQETQYF.

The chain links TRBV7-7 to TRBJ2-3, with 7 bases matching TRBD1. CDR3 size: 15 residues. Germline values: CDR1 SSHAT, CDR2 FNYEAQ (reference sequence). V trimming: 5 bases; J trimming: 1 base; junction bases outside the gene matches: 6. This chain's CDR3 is CASSPTGAGTDTQYF. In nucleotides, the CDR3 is TGTGCCAGCAGCCCAACAGGGGCCGGCACAGATACGCAGTATTTT. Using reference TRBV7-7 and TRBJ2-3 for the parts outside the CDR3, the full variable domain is GAGVSQSPRYKVTKRGQDVTLRCDPISSHATLYWYQQALGQGPEFLTYFNYEAQPDKSGLPSDRFSAERPEGSISTLTIQRTEQRDSAMYRCASSPTGAGTDTQYFGPGTRLTVL.

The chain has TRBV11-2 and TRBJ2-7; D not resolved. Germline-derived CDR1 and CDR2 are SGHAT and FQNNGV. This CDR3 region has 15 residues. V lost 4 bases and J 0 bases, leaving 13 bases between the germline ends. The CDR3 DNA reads TGTGCCAGCAGCTACGAGCGCCAGAGCTCCTACGAGCAGTACTTC. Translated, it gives CASSYERQSSYEQYF.

The CDR3 DNA is TGTGCCAGCAGTGAATACGGCGGGGGGGCAACAGATACGCAGTATTTT. This encodes CASSEYGGGATDTQYF. V usage is TRBV25-1 and J usage is TRBJ2-3; 9 bases line up with TRBD2. V was pared by 0 bases and J by 3 bases, with 4 bases of the junction left unmatched. From germline, CDR1 is MGHDK and CDR2 SYGVNS. This CDR3 region has 16 residues.

Written as DNA, the CDR3 is TGCGCCAGCAGCTCTAGCGGGTCGAACACCGGGGAGCTGTTTTTT. This codes for CASSSSGSNTGELFF. V and J are TRBV5-1 and TRBJ2-2; 8 bases align to TRBD2. The CDR3 has 15 residues. The germline V gene has CDR1 SGHRS and CDR2 YFSETQ. V shed 3 bases, J shed 0 bases, and the junction held 1 base outside the gene matches.

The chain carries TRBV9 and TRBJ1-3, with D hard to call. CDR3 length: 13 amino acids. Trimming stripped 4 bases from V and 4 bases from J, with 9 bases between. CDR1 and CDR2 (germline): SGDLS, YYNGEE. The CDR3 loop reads CASSNSVGNTIYF. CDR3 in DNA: TGTGCCAGCAGCAATTCAGTGGGAAACACCATATATTTT.

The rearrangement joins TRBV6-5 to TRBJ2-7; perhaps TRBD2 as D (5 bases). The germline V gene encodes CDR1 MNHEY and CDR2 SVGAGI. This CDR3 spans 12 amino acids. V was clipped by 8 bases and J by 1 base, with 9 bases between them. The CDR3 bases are TGTGCCAGCGGGTCGGGATCCTACGAGCAGTACTTC. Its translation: CASGSGSYEQYF.

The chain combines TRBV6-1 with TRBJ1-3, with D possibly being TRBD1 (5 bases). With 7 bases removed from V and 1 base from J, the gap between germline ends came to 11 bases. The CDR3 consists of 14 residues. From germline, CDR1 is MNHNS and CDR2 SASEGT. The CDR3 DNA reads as TGTGCCAGCATCGGGACTTCATCTGGAAACACCATATATTTT. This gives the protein CASIGTSSGNTIYF.

The CDR3 loop is CASSFEAGYEQYF. The CDR3 DNA is TGCGCCAGCAGCTTCGAAGCGGGGTACGAGCAGTACTTC. The chain has TRBV5-1 and TRBJ2-7; 7 positions match TRBD2. This CDR3 has 13 residues. Losses at the gene ends were 2 bases for V and 4 bases for J; bases not matched to a gene: 3. CDR1 and CDR2 (germline): SGHRS, YFSETQ.

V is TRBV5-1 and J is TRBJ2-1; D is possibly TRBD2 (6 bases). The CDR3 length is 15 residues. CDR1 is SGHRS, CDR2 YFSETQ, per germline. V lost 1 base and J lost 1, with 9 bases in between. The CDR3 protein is CASSLSGGSYNEQFF. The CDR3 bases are TGCGCCAGCAGCTTGAGCGGAGGGTCCTACAATGAGCAGTTCTTC. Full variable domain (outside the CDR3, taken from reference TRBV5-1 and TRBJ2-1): KAGVTQTPRYLIKTRGQQVTLSCSPISGHRSVSWYQQTPGQGLQFLFEYFSETQRNKGNFPGRFSGRQFSNSRSEMNVSTLELGDSALYLCASSLSGGSYNEQFFGPGTRLTVL.

CDR3 DNA sequence: TGTGCCTGGAGCTACGAACTAGCGGGAGGGCCCGGGGAGCTGTTTTTT. Its protein product is CAWSYELAGGPGELFF. The chain joins TRBV30 to TRBJ2-2; 13 bases align to TRBD2. The germline gives CDR1 GTSNPN, CDR2 SVGIG (reference sequence). Trimming cost V 3 bases and J 6 bases; bases outside gene matches: 7. The length of the CDR3 is 16 residues.

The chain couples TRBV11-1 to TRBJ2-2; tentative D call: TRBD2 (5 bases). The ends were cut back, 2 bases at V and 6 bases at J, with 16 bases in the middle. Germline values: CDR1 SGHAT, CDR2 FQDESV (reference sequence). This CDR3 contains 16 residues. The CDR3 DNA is TGTGCCAGCAGCTTAAATCAGGCCTTCGGGGCCGGGGAGCTGTTTTTT. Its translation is CASSLNQAFGAGELFF.

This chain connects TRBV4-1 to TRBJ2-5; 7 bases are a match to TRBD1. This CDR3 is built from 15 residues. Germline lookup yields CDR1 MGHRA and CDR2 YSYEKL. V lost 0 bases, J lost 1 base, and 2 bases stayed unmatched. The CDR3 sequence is CASSQEDRSQETQYF. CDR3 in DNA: TGCGCCAGCAGCCAAGAGGACAGGTCCCAAGAGACCCAGTACTTC.

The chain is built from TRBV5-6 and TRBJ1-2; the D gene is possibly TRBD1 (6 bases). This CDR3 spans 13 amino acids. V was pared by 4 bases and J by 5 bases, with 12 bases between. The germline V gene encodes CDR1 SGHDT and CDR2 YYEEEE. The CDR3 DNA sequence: TGTGCCAGCAGCCGGCAGGGGCCTTATGGCTACACCTTC. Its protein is CASSRQGPYGYTF.

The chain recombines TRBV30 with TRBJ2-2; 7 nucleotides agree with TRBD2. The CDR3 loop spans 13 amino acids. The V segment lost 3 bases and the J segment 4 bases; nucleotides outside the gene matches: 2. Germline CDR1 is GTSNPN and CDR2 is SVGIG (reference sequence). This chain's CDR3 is CAWRAGSTGELFF. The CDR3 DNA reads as TGTGCCTGGAGAGCGGGGAGCACCGGGGAGCTGTTTTTT.

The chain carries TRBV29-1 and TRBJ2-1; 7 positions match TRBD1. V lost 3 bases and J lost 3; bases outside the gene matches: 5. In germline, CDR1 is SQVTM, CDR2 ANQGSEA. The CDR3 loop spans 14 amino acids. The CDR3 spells CSVDVTGSYNEQFF. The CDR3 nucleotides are TGCAGCGTTGACGTGACAGGGAGCTACAATGAGCAGTTCTTC.

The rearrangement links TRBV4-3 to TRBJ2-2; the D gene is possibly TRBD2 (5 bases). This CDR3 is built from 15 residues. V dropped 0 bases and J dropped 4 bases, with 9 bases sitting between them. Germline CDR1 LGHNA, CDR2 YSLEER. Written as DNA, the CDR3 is TGCGCCAGCAGCCAAGAAGTGGACTCCACCGGGGAGCTGTTTTTT. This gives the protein CASSQEVDSTGELFF.